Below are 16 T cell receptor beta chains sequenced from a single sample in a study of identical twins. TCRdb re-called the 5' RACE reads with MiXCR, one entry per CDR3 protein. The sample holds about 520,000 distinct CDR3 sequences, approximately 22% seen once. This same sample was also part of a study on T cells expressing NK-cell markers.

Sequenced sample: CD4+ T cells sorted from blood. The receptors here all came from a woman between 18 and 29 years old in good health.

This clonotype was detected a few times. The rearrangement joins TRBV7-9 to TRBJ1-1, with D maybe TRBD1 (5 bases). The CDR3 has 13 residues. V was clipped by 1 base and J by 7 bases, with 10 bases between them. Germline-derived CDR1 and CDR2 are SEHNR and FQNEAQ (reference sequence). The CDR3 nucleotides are TGTGCCAGCAGCTTAGAAAGGGGCCTTGAAGCTTTCTTT. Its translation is CASSLERGLEAFF.

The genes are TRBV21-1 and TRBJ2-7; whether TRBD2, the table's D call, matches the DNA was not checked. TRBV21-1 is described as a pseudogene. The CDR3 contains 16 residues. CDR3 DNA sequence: TGTGCCAGCAGCAAACCACGACTAGCGGGGGGTTACGAGCAGTACTTC. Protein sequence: CASSKPRLAGGYEQYF.

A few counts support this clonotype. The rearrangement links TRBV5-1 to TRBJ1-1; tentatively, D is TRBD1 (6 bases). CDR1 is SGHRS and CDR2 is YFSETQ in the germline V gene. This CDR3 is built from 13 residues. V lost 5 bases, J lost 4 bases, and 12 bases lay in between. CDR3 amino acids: CASREQGGTEAFF. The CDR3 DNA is TGCGCCAGCAGAGAACAGGGTGGCACTGAAGCTTTCTTT.

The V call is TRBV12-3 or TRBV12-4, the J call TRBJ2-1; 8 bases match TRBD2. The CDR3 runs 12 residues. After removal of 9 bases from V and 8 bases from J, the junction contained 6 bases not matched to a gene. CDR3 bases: TGTGCCAGTAGTAGCGGGGTCCATGAGCAGTTCTTC. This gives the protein CASSSGVHEQFF.

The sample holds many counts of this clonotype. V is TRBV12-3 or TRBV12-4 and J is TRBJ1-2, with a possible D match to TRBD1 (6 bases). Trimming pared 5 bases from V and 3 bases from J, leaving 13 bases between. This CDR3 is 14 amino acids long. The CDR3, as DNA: TGTGCCAGCAGTCGAGGGGGTAGCTACTATGGCTACACCTTC. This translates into CASSRGGSYYGYTF.

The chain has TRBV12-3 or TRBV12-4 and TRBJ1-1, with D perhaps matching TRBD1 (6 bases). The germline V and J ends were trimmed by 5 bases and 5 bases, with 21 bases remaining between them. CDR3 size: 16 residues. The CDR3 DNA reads TGTGCCAGCAGTCCTGTGTGGGGCAGGGGAGAAACTGAAGCTTTCTTT. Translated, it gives CASSPVWGRGETEAFF.

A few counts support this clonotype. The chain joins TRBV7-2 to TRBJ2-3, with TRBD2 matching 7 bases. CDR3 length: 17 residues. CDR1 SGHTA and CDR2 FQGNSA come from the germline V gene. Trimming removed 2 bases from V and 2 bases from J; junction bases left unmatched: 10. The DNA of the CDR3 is TGTGCCAGCAGCTTAAGGTTTAGGGGACTAAACACAGATACGCAGTATTTT. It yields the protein CASSLRFRGLNTDTQYF. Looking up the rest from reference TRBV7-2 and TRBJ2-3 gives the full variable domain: GAGVSQSPSNKVTEKGKDVELRCDPISGHTALYWYRQSLGQGLEFLIYFQGNSAPDKSGLPSDRFSAERTGGSVSTLTIQRTQQEDSAVYLCASSLRFRGLNTDTQYFGPGTRLTVL.

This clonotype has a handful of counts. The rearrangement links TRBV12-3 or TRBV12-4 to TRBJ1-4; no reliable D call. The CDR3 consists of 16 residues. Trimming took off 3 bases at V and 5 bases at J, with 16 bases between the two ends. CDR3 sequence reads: CASSFSYGVLNEKLFF. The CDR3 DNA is TGTGCCAGCAGTTTTAGTTATGGGGTCCTAAATGAAAAACTGTTTTTT.

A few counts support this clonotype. The CDR3 sequence is CASSAGLGETQYF. The CDR3 DNA sequence: TGTGCCAGCAGCGCGGGACTAGGAGAGACCCAGTACTTC. J is TRBJ2-5 and V is TRBV12-3 or TRBV12-4; 8 bases agree with TRBD2. The V gene end was trimmed by 6 bases and the J gene end by 4 bases; junction bases not matched to a gene: 4. CDR3 size: 13 residues.

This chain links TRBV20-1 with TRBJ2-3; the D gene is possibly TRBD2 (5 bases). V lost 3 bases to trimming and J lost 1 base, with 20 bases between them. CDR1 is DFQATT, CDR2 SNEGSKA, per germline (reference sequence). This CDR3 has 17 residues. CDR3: CSARGRDWTRGTDTQYF. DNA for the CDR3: TGCAGTGCTAGGGGTCGGGATTGGACCCGTGGCACAGATACGCAGTATTTT.

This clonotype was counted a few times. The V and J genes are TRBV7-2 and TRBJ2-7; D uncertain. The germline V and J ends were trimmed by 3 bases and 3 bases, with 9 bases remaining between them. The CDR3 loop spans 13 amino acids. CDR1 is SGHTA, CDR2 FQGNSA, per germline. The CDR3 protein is CASSFSINYEQYF. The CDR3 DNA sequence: TGTGCCAGCAGCTTCTCCATAAACTACGAGCAGTACTTC.

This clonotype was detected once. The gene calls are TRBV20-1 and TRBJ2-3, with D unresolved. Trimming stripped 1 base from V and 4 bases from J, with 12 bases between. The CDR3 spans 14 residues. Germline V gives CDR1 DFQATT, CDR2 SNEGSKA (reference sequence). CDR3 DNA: TGCAGTGCTAGAGTGGCTGCGTCTTCAGATACGCAGTATTTT. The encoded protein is CSARVAASSDTQYF.

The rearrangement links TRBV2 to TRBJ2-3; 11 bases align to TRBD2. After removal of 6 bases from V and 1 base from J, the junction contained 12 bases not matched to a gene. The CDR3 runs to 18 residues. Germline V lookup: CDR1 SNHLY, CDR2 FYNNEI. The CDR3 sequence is CASRPGTSGPWGTDTQYF. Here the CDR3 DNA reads TGTGCCAGCAGGCCCGGGACTAGCGGCCCATGGGGCACAGATACGCAGTATTTT. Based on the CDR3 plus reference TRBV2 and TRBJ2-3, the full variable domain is EPEVTQTPSHQVTQMGQEVILRCVPISNHLYFYWYRQILGQKVEFLVSFYNNEISEKSEIFDDQFSVERPDGSNFTLKIRSTKLEDSAMYFCASRPGTSGPWGTDTQYFGPGTRLTVL.

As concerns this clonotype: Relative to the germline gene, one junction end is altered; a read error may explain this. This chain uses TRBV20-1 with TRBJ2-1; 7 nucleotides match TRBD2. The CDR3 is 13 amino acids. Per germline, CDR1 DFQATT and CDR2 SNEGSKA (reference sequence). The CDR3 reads CSAGTTSYNEQFF. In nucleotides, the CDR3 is TGCAGTGCCGGGACTACATCCTATAATGAGCAGTTCTTC.

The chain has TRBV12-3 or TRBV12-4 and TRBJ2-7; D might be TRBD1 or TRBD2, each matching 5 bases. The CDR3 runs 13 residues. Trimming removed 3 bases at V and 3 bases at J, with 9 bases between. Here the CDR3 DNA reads TGTGCCAGCAGTTTTCGGGGCGTCTACGAGCAGTACTTC. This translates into CASSFRGVYEQYF.

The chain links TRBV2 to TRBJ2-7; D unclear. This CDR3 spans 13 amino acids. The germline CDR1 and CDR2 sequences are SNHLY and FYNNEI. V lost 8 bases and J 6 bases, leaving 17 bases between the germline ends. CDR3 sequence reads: CASVFGVATEQYF. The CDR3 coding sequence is TGTGCCAGCGTTTTCGGTGTAGCAACCGAGCAGTACTTC.